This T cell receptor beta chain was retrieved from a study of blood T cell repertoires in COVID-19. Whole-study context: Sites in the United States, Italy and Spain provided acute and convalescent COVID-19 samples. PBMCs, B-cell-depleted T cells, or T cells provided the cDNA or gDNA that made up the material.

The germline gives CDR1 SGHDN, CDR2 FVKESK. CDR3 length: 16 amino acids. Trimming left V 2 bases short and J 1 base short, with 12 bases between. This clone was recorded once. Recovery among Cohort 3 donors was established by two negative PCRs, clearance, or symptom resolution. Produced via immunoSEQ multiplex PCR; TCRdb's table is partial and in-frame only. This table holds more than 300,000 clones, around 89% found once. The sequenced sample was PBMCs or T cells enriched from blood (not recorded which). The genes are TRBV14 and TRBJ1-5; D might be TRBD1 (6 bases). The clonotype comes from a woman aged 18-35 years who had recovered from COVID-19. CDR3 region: CASSQQGPQSNQPQHF. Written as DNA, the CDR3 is TGTGCCAGCAGCCAACAGGGGCCCCAAAGCAATCAGCCCCAGCATTTT. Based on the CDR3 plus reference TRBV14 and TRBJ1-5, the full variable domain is EAGVTQFPSHSVIEKGQTVTLRCDPISGHDNLYWYRRVMGKEIKFLLHFVKESKQDESGMPNNRFLAERTGGTYSTLKVQPAELEDSGVYFCASSQQGPQSNQPQHFGDGTRLSIL.